The sequence of this TCR beta chain was determined in a study of shared clonotypes between healthy human individuals. The study's findings and limits: Naive CD4 clonotypes overlapped across several donors at about 5%. Among the subsets, naive ones generally showed larger estimated richness than memory ones.

The split of CD4+ cells yielded CD45RA+ naive and CD45RA-negative memory subsets. A remark on this clone: The antigen is undetermined.

The study ran the assay at deep level. Clones were sequenced by immunoSEQ multiplex PCR, and TCRdb holds only the in-frame ones, with some missing. The sample holds over a million clones; about 80% are singletons and the top ten take more than 0.55%. This CDR3 has 15 amino acids. Germline CDR1 and CDR2: LGHNA and YNFKEQ. Trimming took off 0 bases at V and 3 bases at J, with 11 bases between the two ends. This TCR came from a man in his late teens or twenties in good health. Some clones in this sample may be carry-over from other donors' samples. The V gene is TRBV4-2, the J gene TRBJ1-1, with D unresolved. Sequenced sample: memory CD4+ T cells from PBMCs. Subset specified: CD45RA-negative fraction. In DNA form, the CDR3 reads TGTGCCAGCAGCCAAGAAGCTATCGGGCACACTGAAGCTTTCTTT. It translates to CASSQEAIGHTEAFF.